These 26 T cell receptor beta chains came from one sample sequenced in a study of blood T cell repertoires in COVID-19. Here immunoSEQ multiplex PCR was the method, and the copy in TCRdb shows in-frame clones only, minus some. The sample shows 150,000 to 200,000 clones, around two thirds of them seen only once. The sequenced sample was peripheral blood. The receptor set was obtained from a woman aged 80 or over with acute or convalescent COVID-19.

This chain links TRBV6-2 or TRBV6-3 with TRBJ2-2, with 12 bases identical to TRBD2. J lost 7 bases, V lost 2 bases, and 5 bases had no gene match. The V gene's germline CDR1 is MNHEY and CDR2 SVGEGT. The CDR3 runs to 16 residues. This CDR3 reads CASSYRGLAGVGELFF. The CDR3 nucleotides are TGTGCCAGCAGTTACAGGGGACTAGCGGGTGTCGGGGAGCTGTTTTTT.

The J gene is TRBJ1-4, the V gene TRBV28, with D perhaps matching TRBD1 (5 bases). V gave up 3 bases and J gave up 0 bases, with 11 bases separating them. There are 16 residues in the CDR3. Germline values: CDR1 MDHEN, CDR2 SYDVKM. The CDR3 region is CASSLGPGATNEKLFF. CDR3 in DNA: TGTGCCAGCAGTTTGGGACCGGGAGCAACTAATGAAAAACTGTTTTTT.

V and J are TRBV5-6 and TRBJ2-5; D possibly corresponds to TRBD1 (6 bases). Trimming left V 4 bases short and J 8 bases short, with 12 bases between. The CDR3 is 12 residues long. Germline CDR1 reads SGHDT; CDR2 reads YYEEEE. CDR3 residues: CASSGQLSTQYF. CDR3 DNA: TGTGCCAGCAGCGGACAGCTAAGCACCCAGTACTTC.

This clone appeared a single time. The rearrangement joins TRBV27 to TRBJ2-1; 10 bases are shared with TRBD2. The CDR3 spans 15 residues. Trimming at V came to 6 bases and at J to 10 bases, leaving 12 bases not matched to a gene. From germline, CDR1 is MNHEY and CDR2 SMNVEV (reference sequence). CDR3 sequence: CASSPRGTSAWEQFF. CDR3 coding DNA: TGTGCCAGCAGCCCTCGAGGGACTAGCGCATGGGAGCAGTTCTTC.

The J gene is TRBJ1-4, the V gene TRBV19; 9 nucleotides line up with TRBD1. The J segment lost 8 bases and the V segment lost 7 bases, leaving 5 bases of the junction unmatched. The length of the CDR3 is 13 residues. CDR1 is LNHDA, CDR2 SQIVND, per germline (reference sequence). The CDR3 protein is CASNFGQGEKLFF. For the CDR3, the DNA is TGTGCCAGTAACTTCGGACAGGGGGAAAAACTGTTTTTT.

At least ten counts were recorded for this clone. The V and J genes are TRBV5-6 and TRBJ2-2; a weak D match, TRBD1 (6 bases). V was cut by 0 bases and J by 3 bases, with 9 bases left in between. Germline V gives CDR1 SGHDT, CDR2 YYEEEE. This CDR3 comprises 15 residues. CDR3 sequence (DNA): TGTGCCAGCAGCTTGGAGGGGACATACACCGGGGAGCTGTTTTTT. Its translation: CASSLEGTYTGELFF.

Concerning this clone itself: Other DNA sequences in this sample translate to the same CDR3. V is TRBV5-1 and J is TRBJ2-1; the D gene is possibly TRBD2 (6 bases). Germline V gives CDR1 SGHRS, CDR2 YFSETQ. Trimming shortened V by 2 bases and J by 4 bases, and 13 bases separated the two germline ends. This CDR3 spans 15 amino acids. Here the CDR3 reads CASSLLADSYNEQFF. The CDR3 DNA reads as TGCGCCAGCAGCTTACTAGCAGATTCTTACAATGAGCAGTTCTTC.

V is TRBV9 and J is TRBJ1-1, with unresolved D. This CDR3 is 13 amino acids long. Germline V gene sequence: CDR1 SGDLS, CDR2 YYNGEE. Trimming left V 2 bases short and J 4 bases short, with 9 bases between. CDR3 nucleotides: TGTGCCAGCAGCGTTGGAGGGATCACTGAAGCTTTCTTT. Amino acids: CASSVGGITEAFF.

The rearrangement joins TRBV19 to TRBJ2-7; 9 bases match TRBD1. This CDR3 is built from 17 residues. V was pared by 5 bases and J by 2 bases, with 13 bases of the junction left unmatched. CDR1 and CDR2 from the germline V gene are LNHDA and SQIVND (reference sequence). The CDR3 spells CASSPQIGQGKTYEQYF. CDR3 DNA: TGTGCCAGTAGTCCCCAGATAGGACAGGGGAAAACCTACGAGCAGTACTTC.

The CDR3 here is CASSTSGTELTYEQYF. CDR3 nucleotide sequence: TGTGCCAGCAGTACCAGCGGGACGGAACTTACCTACGAGCAGTACTTC. The genes are TRBV28 and TRBJ2-7, with 7 bases lining up with TRBD2. Germline CDR1 reads MDHEN; CDR2 reads SYDVKM. This CDR3 spans 16 amino acids. Losses at the gene ends were 5 bases for V and 2 bases for J; bases not matched to a gene: 12. Full variable domain (remainder filled in from reference TRBV28 and TRBJ2-7): DVKVTQSSRYLVKRTGEKVFLECVQDMDHENMFWYRQDPGLGLRLIYFSYDVKMKEKGDIPEGYSVSREKKERFSLILESASTNQTSMYLCASSTSGTELTYEQYFGPGTRLTVT.

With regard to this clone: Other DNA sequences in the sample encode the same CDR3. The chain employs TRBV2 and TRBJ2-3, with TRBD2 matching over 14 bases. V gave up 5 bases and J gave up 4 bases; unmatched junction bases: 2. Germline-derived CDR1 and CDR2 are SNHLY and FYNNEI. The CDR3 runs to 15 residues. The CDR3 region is CASSPGLAGADTQYF. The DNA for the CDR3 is TGTGCCAGCAGTCCGGGACTAGCGGGAGCAGATACGCAGTATTTT.

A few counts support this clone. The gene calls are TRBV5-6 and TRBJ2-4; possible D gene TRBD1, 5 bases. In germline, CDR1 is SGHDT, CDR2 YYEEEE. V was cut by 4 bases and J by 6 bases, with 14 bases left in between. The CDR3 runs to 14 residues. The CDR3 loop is CASSLQQEGNIQYF. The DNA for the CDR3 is TGTGCCAGCAGCCTCCAACAGGAAGGAAACATTCAGTACTTC.

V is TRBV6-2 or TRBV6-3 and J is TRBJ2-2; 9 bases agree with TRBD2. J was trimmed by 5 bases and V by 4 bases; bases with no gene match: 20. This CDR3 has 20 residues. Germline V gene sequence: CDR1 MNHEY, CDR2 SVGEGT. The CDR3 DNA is TGTGCCAGCAGTTTCTACCCCGAGCGGGAGGCCCTCTGGGGTACCGGGGAGCTGTTTTTT. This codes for CASSFYPEREALWGTGELFF.

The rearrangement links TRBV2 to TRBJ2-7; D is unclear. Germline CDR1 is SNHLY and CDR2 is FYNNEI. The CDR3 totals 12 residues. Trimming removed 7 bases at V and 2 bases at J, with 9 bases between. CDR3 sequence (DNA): TGTGCCAGCAACTATGATGCCTACGAGCAGTACTTC. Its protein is CASNYDAYEQYF.

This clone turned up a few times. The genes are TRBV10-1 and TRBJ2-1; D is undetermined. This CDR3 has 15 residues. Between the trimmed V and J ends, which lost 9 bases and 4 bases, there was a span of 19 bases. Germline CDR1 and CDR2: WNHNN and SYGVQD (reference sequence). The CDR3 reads CASNSRSLDYNEQFF. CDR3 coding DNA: TGCGCCAGTAATTCTCGGAGTCTGGATTACAATGAGCAGTTCTTC.

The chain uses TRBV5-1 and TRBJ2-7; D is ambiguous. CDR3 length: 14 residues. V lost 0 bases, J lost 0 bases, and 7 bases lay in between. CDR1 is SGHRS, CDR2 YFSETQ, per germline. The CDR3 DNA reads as TGCGCCAGCAGCTTGGAACTGAGCTCCTACGAGCAGTACTTC. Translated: CASSLELSSYEQYF.

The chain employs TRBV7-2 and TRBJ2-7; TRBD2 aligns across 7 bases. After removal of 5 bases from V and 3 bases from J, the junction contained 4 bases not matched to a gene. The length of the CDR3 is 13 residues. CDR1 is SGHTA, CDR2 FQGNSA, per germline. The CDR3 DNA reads TGTGCCAGCAGCCCTCGGGGGGACTACGAGCAGTACTTC. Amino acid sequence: CASSPRGDYEQYF.

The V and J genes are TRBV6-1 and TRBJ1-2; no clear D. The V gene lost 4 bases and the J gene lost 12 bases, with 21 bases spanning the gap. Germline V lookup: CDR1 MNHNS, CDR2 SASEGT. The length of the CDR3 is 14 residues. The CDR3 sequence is CASSGPGDRKGDTF. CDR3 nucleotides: TGTGCCAGCAGTGGCCCCGGAGACCGAAAGGGAGACACCTTC.

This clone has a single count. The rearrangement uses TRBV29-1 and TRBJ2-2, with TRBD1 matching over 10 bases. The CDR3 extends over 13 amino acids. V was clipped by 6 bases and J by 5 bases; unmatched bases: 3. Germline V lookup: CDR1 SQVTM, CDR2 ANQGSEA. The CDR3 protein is CSVGTGETGELFF. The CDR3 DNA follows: TGCAGCGTCGGGACAGGGGAAACCGGGGAGCTGTTTTTT.

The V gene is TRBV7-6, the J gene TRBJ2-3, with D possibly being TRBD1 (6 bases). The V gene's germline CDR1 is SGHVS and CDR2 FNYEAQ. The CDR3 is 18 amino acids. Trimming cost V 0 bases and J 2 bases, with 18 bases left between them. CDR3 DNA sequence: TGTGCCAGCAGCTTAGCTCGGTTGGACAGCTTAGTCACAGATACGCAGTATTTT. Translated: CASSLARLDSLVTDTQYF.

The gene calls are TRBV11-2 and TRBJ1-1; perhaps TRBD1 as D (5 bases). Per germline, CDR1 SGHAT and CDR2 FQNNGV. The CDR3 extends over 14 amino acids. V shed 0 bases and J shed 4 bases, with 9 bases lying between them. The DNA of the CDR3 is TGTGCCAGCAGCTTAGAGGGGGGTCGCACTGAAGCTTTCTTT. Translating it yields CASSLEGGRTEAFF.

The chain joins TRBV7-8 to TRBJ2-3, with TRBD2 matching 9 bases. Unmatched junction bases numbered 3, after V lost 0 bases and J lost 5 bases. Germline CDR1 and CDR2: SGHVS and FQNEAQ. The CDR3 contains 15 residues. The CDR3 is CASSLAAGGGDTQYF. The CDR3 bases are TGTGCCAGCAGCTTAGCAGCGGGAGGCGGAGATACGCAGTATTTT.

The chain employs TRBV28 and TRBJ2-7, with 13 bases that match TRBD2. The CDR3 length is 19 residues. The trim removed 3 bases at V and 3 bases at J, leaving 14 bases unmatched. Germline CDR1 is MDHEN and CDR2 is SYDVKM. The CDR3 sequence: CASSFFMGTSGAASYEQYF. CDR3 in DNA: TGTGCCAGCAGTTTTTTCATGGGGACTAGCGGGGCGGCGAGCTACGAGCAGTACTTC.

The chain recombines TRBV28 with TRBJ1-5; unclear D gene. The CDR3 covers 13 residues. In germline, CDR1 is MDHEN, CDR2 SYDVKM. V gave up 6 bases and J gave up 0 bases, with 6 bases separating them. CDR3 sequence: CASRQYSNQPQHF. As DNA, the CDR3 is TGTGCCAGCAGGCAGTATAGCAATCAGCCCCAGCATTTT. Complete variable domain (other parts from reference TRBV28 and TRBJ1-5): DVKVTQSSRYLVKRTGEKVFLECVQDMDHENMFWYRQDPGLGLRLIYFSYDVKMKEKGDIPEGYSVSREKKERFSLILESASTNQTSMYLCASRQYSNQPQHFGDGTRLSIL.

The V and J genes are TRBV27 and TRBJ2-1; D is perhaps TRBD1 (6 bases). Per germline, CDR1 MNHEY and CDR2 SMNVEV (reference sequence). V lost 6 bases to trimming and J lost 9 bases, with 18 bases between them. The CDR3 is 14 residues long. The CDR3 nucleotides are TGTGCCAGCAGAATACAGGGCCCACAGGGTGAGCAGTTCTTC. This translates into CASRIQGPQGEQFF.

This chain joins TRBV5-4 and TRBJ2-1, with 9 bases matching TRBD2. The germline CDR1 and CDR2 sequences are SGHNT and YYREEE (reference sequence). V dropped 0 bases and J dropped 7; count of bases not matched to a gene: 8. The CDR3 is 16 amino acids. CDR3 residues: CASSLGVSSGTNEQFF. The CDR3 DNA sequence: TGTGCCAGCAGCTTGGGGGTGTCTAGCGGGACTAATGAGCAGTTCTTC.